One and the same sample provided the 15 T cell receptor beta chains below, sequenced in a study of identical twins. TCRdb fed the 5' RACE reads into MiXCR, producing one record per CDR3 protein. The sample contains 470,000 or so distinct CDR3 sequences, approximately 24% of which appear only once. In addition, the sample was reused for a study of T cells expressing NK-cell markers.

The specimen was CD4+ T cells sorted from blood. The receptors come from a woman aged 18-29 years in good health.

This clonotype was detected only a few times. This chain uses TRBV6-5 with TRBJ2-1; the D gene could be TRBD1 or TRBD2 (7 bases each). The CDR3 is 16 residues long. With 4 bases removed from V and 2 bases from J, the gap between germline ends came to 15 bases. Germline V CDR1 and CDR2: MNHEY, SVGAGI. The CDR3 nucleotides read TGTGCCAGCAGTTGGGAGGGGGCTAGGGCCTACAATGAGCAGTTCTTC. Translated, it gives CASSWEGARAYNEQFF.

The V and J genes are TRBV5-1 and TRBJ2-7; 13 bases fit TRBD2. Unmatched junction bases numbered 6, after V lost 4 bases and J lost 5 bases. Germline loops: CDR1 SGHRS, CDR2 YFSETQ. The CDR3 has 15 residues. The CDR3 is CASSTGLAGVDEQYF. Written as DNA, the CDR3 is TGCGCCAGCAGCACAGGACTAGCGGGAGTGGACGAGCAGTACTTC. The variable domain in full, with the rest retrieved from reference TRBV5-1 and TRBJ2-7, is KAGVTQTPRYLIKTRGQQVTLSCSPISGHRSVSWYQQTPGQGLQFLFEYFSETQRNKGNFPGRFSGRQFSNSRSEMNVSTLELGDSALYLCASSTGLAGVDEQYFGPGTRLTVT.

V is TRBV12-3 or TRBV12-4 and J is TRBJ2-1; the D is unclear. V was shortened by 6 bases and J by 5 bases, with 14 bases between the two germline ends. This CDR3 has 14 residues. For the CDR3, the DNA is TGTGCCAGCAGCCGAAGCGACGGAAACAATGAGCAGTTCTTC. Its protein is CASSRSDGNNEQFF.

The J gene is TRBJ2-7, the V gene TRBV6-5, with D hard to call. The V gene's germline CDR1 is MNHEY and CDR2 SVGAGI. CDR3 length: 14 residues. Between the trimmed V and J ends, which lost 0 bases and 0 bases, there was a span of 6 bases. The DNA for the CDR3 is TGTGCCAGCAGTTACTCATCCAGCTCCTACGAGCAGTACTTC. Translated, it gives CASSYSSSSYEQYF.

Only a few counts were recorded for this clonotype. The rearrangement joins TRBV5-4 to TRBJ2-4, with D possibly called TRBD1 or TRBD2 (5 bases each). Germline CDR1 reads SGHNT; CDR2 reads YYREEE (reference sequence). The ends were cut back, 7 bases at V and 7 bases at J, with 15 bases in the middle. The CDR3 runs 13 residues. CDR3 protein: CASASRGVNIQYF. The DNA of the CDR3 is TGTGCCAGCGCCTCTCGGGGCGTGAACATTCAGTACTTC.

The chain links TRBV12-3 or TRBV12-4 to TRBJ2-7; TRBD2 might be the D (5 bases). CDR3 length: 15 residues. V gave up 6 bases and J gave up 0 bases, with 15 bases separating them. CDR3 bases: TGTGCCAGCAGACCCGGTGGGAGTTACTCCTACGAGCAGTACTTC. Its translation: CASRPGGSYSYEQYF.

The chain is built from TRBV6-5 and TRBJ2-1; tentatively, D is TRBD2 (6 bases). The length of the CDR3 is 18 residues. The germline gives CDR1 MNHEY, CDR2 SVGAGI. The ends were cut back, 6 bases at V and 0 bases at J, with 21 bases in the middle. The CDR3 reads CASSSRVGGPYSYNEQFF. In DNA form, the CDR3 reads TGTGCCAGCAGCTCTCGGGTCGGGGGACCTTACTCCTACAATGAGCAGTTCTTC.

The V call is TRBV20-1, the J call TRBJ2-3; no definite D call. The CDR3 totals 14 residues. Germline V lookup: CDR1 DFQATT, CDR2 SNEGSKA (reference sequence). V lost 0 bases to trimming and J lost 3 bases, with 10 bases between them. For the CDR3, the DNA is TGCAGTGCTAGAGATGGTGACGGAACAGATACGCAGTATTTT. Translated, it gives CSARDGDGTDTQYF.

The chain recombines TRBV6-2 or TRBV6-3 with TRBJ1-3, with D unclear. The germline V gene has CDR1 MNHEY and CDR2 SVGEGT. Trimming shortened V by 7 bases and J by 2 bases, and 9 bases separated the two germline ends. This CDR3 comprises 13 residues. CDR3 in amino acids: CASIPDPGNTIYF. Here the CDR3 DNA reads TGTGCCAGCATTCCCGATCCTGGAAACACCATATATTTT.

This CDR3 is CASSGRRWDSRTGNEQFF. In DNA, the CDR3 is TGTGCCAGCAGCGGCAGGCGATGGGACTCCCGAACGGGCAATGAGCAGTTCTTC. This chain uses TRBV12-3 or TRBV12-4 with TRBJ2-1; possibly TRBD2 for D (6 bases). Between the trimmed V and J ends, which lost 6 bases and 6 bases, there was a span of 27 bases. This CDR3 comprises 18 residues.

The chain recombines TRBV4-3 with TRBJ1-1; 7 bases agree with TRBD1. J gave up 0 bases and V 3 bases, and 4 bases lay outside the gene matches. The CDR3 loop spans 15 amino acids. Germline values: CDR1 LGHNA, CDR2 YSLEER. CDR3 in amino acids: CASSHLGQLNTEAFF. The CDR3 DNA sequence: TGCGCCAGCAGCCACCTGGGACAGTTGAACACTGAAGCTTTCTTT.

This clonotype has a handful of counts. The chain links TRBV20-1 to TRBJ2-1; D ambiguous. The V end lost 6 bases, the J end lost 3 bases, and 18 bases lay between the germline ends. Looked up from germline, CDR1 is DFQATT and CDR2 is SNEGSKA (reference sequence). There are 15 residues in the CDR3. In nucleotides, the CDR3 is TGCAGTGCCCAAATCGGCCCGACACACTACAATGAGCAGTTCTTC. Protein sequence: CSAQIGPTHYNEQFF.

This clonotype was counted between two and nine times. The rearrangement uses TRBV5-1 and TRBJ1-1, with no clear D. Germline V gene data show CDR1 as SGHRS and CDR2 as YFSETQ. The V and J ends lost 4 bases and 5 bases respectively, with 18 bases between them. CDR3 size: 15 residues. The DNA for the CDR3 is TGCGCCAGCAGCCAAACGGGTTCGGGTGGAACTGAAGCTTTCTTT. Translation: CASSQTGSGGTEAFF.

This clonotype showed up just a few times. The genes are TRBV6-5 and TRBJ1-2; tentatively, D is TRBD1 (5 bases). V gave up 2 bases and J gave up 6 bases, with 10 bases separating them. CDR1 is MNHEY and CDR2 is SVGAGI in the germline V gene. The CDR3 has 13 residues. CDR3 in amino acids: CASSYRGWDGYTF. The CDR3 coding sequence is TGTGCCAGCAGTTACAGGGGCTGGGATGGCTACACCTTC.

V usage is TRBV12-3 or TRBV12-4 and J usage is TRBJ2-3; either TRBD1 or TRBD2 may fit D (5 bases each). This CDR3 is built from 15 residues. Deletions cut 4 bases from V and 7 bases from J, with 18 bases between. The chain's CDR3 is CASSSTGDLGYTQYF. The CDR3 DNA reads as TGTGCCAGCAGTTCAACTGGGGACCTCGGCTATACGCAGTATTTT.